A selection of T cell receptor beta chains follows, all from one sample in a study of response to subunit inactivated influenza vaccine. Using its own MiXCR run on the RT-PCR reads, TCRdb lists one record per CDR3 protein. The sample yields 500,000 to 600,000 distinct CDR3 sequences, around 8% seen once. Sequencing was performed on PBMCs from blood, taken around 25 months after vaccination. These receptors originate from a man between 50 and 69 years old who received an inactivated influenza vaccine. CDR3s leave out the opening cysteine and the closing phenylalanine or tryptophan.

TRBJ2-7	TRBV20-1	SARAARAGSYEQY
TRBJ2-1	TRBV10-3	AISRPGDDEQF
TRBJ2-7	TRBV20-1	SATGLALSYEQY
TRBJ2-1	TRBV15	ATSRDWGPEQF
TRBJ1-2	TRBV4-3	ASSVAGTGGNYGYT
TRBJ2-3	TRBV20-1	SARHFPTDTQY
TRBJ2-5	TRBV11-2	ASSFDRLQETQY
TRBJ2-1	TRBV20-1	SAAGTSYNEQF
TRBJ2-1	TRBV20-1	SAKQGESYNEQF
TRBJ2-2	TRBV5-1	ASSLEAGLGTGELF
TRBJ2-1	TRBV20-1	SARDGVLVAEQF
TRBJ2-7	TRBV6-2/TRBV6-3	ASSYQVTTYEQY
TRBJ1-2	TRBV6-1	ASSRRTGAYYGYT
TRBJ2-7	TRBV29-1	SVGSGIYEQY
TRBJ1-1	TRBV5-1	ASSLAGRSEAF
TRBJ2-1	TRBV12-3/TRBV12-4	ASGPGLAGVNEQF
TRBJ2-1	TRBV6-1	ASSRDRGLGNEQF
TRBJ1-2	TRBV20-1	SARDPSENGYT
TRBJ1-5	TRBV6-5	ASSYSSRTQPQH
TRBJ2-4	TRBV9	ASSPPGQGGIQY
TRBJ1-5	TRBV28	ASTKPTGGGQPQH
TRBJ2-1	TRBV11-3	ASSPKRAGSSGGEQF
TRBJ2-2	TRBV4-3	ASSQYLEANTGELF
TRBJ2-1	TRBV28	ASSPQGPQRRYEQF
TRBJ2-5	TRBV20-1	SARDMIAETQY
TRBJ2-2	TRBV29-1	SVVVSGSTGELF
TRBJ2-1	TRBV5-1	ASSLDQWTEQF
TRBJ2-7	TRBV4-3	ASSQGYRDRYYEQY
TRBJ2-7	TRBV19	ASTSRGQGSYEQY
TRBJ2-2	TRBV24-1	ATSDFLDTDGLFANTGELF
TRBJ2-5	TRBV24-1	ATSDSSYRGTQY
TRBJ1-3	TRBV25-1	ASSDRTSGNTIY
TRBJ1-2	TRBV12-3/TRBV12-4	ASSLAASISGGYT
TRBJ2-2	TRBV3-1	ASSQGLGLAGETGELF
TRBJ2-3	TRBV15	ATSTRTASTDTQY
TRBJ1-5	TRBV24-1	ATSDSRSSNQPQH
TRBJ2-7	TRBV5-1	ASRETGGGEQY
TRBJ2-7	TRBV20-1	SALPLHGTSGRSYEQY
TRBJ2-1	TRBV15	ATSRDRGVDEQF